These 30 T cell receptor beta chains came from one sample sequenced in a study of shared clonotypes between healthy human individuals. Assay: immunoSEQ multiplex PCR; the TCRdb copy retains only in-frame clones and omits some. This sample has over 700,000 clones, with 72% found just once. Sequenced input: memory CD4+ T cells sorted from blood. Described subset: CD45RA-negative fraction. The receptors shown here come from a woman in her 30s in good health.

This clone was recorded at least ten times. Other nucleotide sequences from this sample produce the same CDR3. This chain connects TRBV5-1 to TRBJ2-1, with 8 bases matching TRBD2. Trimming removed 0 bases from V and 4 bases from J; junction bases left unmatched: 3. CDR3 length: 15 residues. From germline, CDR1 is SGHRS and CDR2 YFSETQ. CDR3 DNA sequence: TGCGCCAGCAGCTTGGATTCGGGAGGGTACAATGAGCAGTTCTTC. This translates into CASSLDSGGYNEQFF.

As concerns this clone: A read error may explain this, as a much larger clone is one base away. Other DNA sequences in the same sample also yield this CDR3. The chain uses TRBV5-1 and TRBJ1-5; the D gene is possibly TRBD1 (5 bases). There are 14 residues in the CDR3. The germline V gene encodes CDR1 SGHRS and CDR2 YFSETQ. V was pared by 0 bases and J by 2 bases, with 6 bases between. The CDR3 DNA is TGCGCCAGCAGCTTGGGGGACGGCAATCAGCCCCAGCATTTT. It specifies CASSLGDGNQPQHF.

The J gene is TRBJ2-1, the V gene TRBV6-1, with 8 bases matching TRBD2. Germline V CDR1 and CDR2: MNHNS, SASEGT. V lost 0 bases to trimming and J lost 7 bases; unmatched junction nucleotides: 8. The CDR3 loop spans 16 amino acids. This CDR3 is CASSEATGRAGNEQFF. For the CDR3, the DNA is TGTGCCAGCAGTGAAGCCACCGGGAGGGCCGGGAATGAGCAGTTCTTC.

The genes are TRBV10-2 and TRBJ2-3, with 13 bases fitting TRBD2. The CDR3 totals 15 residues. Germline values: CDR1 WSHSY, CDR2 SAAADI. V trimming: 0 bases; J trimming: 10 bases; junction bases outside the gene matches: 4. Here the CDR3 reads CASSESGTSGDPQYF. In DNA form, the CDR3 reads TGCGCCAGCAGTGAGTCGGGGACTAGCGGGGATCCGCAGTATTTT.

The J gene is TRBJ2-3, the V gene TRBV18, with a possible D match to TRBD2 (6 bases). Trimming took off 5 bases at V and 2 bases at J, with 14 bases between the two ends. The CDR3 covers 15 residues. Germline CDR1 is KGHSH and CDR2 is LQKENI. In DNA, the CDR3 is TGTGCCAGCTCAAGTCGGGGCGGGGACACAGATACGCAGTATTTT. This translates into CASSSRGGDTDTQYF. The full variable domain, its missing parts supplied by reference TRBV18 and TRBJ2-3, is NAGVMQNPRHLVRRRGQEARLRCSPMKGHSHVYWYRQLPEEGLKFMVYLQKENIIDESGMPKERFSAEFPKEGPSILRIQQVVRGDSAAYFCASSSRGGDTDTQYFGPGTRLTVL.

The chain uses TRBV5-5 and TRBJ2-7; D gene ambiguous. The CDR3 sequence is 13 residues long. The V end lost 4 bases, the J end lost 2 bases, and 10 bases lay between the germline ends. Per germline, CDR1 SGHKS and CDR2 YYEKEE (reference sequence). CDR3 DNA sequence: TGTGCCAGCAGCCTAGGACGGGCCTACGAGCAGTACTTC. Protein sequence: CASSLGRAYEQYF.

CDR3 sequence reads: CASSYLSPRYNEQFF. The DNA for the CDR3 is TGTGCCAGCAGCTACCTTTCCCCCCGCTACAATGAGCAGTTCTTC. The chain employs TRBV7-2 and TRBJ2-1; D is unclear. The CDR3 is 15 amino acids. V was cut by 4 bases and J by 3 bases, with 13 bases left in between. Germline assignment: CDR1 SGHTA and CDR2 FQGNSA.

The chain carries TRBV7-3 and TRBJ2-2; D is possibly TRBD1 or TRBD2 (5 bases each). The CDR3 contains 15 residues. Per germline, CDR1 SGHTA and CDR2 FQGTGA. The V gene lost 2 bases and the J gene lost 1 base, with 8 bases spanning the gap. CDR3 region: CASSLAGRNTGELFF. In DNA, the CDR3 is TGTGCCAGCAGCTTAGCAGGGAGGAACACCGGGGAGCTGTTTTTT.

The CDR3 loop reads CASSYAGVGIYEQYF. The CDR3 coding sequence is TGTGCCAGCAGTTATGCGGGAGTTGGGATCTACGAGCAGTACTTC. The chain links TRBV6-6 to TRBJ2-7; 7 bases map to TRBD2. Trimming removed 3 bases from V and 3 bases from J; junction bases left unmatched: 8. Per germline, CDR1 MNHNY and CDR2 SVGAGI (reference sequence). This CDR3 is 15 amino acids long.

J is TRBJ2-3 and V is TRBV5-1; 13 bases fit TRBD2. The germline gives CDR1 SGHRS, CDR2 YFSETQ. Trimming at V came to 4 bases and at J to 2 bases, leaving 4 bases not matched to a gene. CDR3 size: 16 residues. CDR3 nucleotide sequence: TGCGCCAGCAGCGATGGGACTAGCGGGATCACAGATACGCAGTATTTT. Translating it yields CASSDGTSGITDTQYF.

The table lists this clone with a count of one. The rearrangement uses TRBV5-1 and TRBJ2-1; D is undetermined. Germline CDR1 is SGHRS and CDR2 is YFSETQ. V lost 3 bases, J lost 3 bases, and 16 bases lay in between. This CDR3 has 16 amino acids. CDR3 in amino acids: CASSWPKRLDYNEQFF. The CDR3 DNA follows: TGCGCCAGCAGCTGGCCTAAAAGACTGGACTACAATGAGCAGTTCTTC.

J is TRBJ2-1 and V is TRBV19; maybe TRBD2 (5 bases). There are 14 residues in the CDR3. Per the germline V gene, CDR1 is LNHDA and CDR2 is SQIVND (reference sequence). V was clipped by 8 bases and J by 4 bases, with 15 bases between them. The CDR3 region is CASRAGGWYNEQFF. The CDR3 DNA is TGTGCCAGTCGGGCCGGCGGGTGGTACAATGAGCAGTTCTTC.

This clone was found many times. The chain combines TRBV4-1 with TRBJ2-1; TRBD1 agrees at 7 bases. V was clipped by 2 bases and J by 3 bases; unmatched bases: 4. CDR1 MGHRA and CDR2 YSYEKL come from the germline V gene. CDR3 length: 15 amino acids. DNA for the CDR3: TGCGCCAGCAGCCAACCCGACAGGGTCTACAATGAGCAGTTCTTC. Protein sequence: CASSQPDRVYNEQFF.

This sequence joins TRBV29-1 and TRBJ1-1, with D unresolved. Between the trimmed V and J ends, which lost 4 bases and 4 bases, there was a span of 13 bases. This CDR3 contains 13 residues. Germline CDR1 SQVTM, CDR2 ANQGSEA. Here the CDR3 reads CSVAPPVGTEAFF. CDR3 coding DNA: TGCAGCGTTGCCCCACCGGTCGGCACTGAAGCTTTCTTT.

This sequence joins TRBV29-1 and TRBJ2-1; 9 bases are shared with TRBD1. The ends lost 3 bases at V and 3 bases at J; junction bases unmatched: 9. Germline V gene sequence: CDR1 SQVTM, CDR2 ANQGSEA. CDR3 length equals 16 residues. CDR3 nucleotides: TGCAGCGTTGATGGCTGGGACAGGGACCTCTACAATGAGCAGTTCTTC. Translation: CSVDGWDRDLYNEQFF.

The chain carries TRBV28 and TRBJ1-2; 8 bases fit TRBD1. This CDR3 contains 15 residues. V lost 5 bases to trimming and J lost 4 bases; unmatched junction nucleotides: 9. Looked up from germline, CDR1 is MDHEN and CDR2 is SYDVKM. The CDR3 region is CASSQMTGAPYGYTF. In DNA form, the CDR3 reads TGTGCCAGCAGTCAGATGACAGGGGCGCCCTATGGCTACACCTTC.

The CDR3 DNA reads TGCAGTGGACTCCTCGGTACGCAGTATTTT. Translation gives CSGLLGTQYF. This chain uses TRBV20-1 with TRBJ2-3; D unclear. V lost 7 bases to trimming and J lost 8 bases, with 10 bases between them. The CDR3 covers 10 residues. Germline-derived CDR1 and CDR2 are DFQATT and SNEGSKA (reference sequence).

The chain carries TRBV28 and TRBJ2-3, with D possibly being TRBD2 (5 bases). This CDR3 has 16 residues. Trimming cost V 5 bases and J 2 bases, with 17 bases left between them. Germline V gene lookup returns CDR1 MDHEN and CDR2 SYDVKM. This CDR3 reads CASSPAGSSLTDTQYF. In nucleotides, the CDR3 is TGTGCCAGCAGTCCCGCGGGCTCTTCCCTCACAGATACGCAGTATTTT.

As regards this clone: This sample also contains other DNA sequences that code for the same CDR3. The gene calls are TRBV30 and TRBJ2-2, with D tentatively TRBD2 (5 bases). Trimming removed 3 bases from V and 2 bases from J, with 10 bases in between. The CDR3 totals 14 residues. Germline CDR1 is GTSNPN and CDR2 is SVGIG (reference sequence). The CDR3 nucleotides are TGTGCCTGGAGATTAGGAGGTAACACCGGGGAGCTGTTTTTT. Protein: CAWRLGGNTGELFF.

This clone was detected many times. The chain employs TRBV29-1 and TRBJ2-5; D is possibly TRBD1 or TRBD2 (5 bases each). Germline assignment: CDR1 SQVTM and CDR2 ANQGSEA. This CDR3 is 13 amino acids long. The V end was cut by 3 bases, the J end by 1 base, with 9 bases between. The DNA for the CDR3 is TGCAGCGTTGACTTCGGGGCCCAAGAGACCCAGTACTTC. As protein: CSVDFGAQETQYF.

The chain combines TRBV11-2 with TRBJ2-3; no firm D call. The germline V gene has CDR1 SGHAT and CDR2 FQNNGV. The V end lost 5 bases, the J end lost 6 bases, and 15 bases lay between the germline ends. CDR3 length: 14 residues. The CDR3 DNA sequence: TGTGCCAGCAGCCCCAGCTGGTTGGGCGATACGCAGTATTTT. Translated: CASSPSWLGDTQYF.

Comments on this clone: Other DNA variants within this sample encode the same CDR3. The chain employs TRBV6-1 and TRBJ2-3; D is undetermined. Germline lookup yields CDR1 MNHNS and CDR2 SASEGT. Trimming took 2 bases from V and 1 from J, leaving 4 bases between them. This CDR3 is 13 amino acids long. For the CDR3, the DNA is TGTGCCAGCAGTGAATCGCGCACAGATACGCAGTATTTT. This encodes CASSESRTDTQYF.

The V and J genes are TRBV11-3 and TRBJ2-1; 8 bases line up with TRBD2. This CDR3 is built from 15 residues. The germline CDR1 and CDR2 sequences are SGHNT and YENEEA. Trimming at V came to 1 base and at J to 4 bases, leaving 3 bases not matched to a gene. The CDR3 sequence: CASSLGIAGYNEQFF. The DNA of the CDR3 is TGTGCCAGCAGCTTAGGAATAGCGGGGTACAATGAGCAGTTCTTC. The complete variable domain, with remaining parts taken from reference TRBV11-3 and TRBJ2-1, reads EAGVVQSPRYKIIEKKQPVAFWCNPISGHNTLYWYLQNLGQGPELLIRYENEEAVDDSQLPKDRFSAERLKGVDSTLKIQPAELGDSAVYLCASSLGIAGYNEQFFGPGTRLTVL.

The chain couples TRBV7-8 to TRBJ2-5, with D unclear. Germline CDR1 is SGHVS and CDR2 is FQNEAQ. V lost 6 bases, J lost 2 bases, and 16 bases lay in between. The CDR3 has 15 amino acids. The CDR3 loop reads CASSPQEHRQETQYF. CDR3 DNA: TGTGCCAGCAGTCCCCAAGAACACAGACAAGAGACCCAGTACTTC.

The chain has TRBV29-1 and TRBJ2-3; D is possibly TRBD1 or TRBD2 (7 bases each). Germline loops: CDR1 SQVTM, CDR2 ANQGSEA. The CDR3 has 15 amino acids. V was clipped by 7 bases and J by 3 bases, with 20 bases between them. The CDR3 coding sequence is TGCAGCGCCACCCAGGGGGGGAGTAGGACAGATACGCAGTATTTT. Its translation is CSATQGGSRTDTQYF.

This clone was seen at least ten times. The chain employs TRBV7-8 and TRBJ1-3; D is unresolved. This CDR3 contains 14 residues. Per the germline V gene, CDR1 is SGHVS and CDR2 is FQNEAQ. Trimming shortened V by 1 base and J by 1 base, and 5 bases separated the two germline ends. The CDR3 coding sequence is TGTGCCAGCAGCTTAGATATTTCTGGAAACACCATATATTTT. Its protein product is CASSLDISGNTIYF. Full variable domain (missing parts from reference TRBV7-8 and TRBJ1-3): GAGVSQSPRYKVAKRGQDVALRCDPISGHVSLFWYQQALGQGPEFLTYFQNEAQLDKSGLPSDRFFAERPEGSVSTLKIQRTQQEDSAVYLCASSLDISGNTIYFGEGSWLTVV.

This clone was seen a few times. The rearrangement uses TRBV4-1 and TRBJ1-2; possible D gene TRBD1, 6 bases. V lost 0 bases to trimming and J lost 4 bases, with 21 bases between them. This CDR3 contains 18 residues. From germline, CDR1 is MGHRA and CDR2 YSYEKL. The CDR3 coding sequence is TGCGCCAGCAGCCAAGATACGTCCCCTGGGGGGCTCGGCTATGGCTACACCTTC. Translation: CASSQDTSPGGLGYGYTF.

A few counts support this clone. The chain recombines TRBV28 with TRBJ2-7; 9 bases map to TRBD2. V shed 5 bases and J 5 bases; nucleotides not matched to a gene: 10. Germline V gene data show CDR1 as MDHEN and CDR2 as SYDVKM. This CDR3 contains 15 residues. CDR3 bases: TGTGCCAGCAGTCCCCGGATAGCGGGAGTCAACGAGCAGTACTTC. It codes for CASSPRIAGVNEQYF. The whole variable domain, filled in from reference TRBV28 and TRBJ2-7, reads DVKVTQSSRYLVKRTGEKVFLECVQDMDHENMFWYRQDPGLGLRLIYFSYDVKMKEKGDIPEGYSVSREKKERFSLILESASTNQTSMYLCASSPRIAGVNEQYFGPGTRLTVT.

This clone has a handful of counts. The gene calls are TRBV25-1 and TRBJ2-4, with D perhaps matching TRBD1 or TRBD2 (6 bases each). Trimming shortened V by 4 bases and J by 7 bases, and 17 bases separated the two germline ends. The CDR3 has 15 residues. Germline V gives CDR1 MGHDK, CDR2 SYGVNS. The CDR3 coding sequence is TGTGCCAGCAGTGGGGTTAGTGGGGGGCGCAACATTCAGTACTTC. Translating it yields CASSGVSGGRNIQYF.

The CDR3 here is CASSLGQAYYEQYF. CDR3 bases: TGTGCCAGCAGCTTAGGACAGGCTTACTACGAGCAGTACTTC. The rearrangement uses TRBV11-1 and TRBJ2-7; D possibly corresponds to TRBD1 (6 bases). CDR1 SGHAT and CDR2 FQDESV come from the germline V gene (reference sequence). This CDR3 comprises 14 residues. Trimming removed 1 base from V and 3 bases from J, with 10 bases in between.